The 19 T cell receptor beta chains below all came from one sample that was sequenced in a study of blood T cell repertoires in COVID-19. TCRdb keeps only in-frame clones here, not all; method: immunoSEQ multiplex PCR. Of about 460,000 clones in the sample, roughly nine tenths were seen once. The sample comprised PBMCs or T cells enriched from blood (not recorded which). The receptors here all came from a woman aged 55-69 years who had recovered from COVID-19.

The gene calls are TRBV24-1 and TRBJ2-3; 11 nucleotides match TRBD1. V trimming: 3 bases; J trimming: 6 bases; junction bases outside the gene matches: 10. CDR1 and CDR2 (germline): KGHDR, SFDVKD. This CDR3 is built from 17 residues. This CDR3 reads CATSDRGGQGGSDTQYF. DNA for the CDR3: TGTGCCACCAGTGATCGCGGGGGACAGGGGGGGTCGGATACGCAGTATTTT.

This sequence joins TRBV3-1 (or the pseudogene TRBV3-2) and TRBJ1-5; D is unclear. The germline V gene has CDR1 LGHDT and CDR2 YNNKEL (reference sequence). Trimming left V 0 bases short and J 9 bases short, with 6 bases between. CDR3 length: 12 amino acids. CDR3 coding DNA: TGTGCCAGCAGCCAAGAGGGGAGGCCCCAGCATTTT. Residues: CASSQEGRPQHF.

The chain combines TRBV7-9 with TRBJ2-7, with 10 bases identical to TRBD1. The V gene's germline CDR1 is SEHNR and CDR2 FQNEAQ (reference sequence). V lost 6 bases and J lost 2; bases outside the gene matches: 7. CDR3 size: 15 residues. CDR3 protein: CASSWDRGQPYEQYF. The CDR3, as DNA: TGTGCCAGCAGTTGGGACAGGGGACAACCCTACGAGCAGTACTTC.

The CDR3 protein is CAWKGQGRGDTEAFF. CDR3 in DNA: TGTGCCTGGAAGGGGCAGGGCAGGGGGGACACTGAAGCTTTCTTT. The V gene is TRBV30, the J gene TRBJ1-1, with 7 bases matching TRBD1. The V gene's germline CDR1 is GTSNPN and CDR2 SVGIG (reference sequence). V dropped 4 bases and J dropped 3; count of bases not matched to a gene: 11. This CDR3 has 15 amino acids.

CDR3 DNA sequence: TGTGCCAGCAGTCTAACCGAGAACACTGAAGCTTTCTTT. Its protein product is CASSLTENTEAFF. The chain carries TRBV25-1 and TRBJ1-1; D is uncertain. Germline CDR1 is MGHDK and CDR2 is SYGVNS. The CDR3 loop spans 13 amino acids. V was clipped by 5 bases and J by 1 base, with 8 bases between them.

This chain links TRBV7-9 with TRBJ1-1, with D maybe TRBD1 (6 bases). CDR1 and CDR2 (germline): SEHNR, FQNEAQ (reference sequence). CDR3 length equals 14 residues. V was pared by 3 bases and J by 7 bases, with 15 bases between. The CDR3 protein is CASSFGLGGDEAFF. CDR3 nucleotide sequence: TGTGCCAGCAGCTTTGGATTAGGGGGAGATGAAGCTTTCTTT.

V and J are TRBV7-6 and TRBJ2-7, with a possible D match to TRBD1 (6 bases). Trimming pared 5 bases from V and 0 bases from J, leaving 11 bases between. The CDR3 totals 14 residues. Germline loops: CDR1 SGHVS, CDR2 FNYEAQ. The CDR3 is CASSPRGSSYEQYF. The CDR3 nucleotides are TGTGCCAGCAGCCCCAGGGGAAGCTCCTACGAGCAGTACTTC.

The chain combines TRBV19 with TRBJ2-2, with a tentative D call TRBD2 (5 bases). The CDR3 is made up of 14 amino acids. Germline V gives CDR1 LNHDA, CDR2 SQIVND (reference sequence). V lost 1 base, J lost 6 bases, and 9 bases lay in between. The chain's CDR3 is CASSIVEGSGELFF. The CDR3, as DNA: TGTGCCAGTAGTATAGTTGAGGGATCCGGGGAGCTGTTTTTT.

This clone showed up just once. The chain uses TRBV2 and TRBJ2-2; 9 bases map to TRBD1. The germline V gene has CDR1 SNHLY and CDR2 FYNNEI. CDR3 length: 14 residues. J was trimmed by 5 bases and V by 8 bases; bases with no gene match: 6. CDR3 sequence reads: CASRDRVWTGELFF. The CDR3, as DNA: TGTGCCAGCCGGGACAGGGTTTGGACCGGGGAGCTGTTTTTT.

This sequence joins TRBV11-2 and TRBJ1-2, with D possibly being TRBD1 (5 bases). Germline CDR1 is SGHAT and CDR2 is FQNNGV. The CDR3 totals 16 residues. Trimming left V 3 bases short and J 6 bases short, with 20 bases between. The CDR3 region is CASSLSAGRIEDGYTF. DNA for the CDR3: TGTGCCAGCAGCTTGTCGGCGGGGCGTATTGAGGATGGCTACACCTTC.

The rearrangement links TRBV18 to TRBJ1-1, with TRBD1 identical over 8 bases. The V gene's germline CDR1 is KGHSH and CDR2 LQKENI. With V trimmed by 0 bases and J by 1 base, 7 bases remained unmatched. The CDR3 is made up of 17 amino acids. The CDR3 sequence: CASSPPLGQAKNTEAFF. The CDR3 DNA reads TGTGCCAGCTCACCACCGCTGGGACAGGCAAAGAACACTGAAGCTTTCTTT.

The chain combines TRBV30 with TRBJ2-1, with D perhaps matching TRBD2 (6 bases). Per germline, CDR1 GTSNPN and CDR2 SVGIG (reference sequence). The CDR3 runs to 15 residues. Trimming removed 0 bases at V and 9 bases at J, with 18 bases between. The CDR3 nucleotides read TGTGCCTGGAGTGTATATATGAGGACTAAAAGTGAGCAGTTCTTC. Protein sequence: CAWSVYMRTKSEQFF.

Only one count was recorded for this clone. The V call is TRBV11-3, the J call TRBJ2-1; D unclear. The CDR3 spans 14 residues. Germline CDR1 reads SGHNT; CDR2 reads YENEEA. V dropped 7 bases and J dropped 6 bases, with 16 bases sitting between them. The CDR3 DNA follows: TGTGCCAGCACCGGAGACGGAAATCTCAATGAGCAGTTCTTC. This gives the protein CASTGDGNLNEQFF.

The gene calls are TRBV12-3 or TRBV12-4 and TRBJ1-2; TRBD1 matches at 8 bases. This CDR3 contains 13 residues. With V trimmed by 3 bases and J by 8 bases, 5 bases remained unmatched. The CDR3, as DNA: TGTGCCAGCAGTTTTGCCAGGGGGCAGGGCTACACCTTC. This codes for CASSFARGQGYTF.

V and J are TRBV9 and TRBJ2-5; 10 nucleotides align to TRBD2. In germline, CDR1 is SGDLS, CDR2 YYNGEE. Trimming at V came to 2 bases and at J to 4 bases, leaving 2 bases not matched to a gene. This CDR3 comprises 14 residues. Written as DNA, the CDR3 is TGTGCCAGCAGCGTTAGACTAGCGGGAGAGACCCAGTACTTC. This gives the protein CASSVRLAGETQYF. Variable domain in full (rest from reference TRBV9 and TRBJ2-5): DSGVTQTPKHLITATGQRVTLRCSPRSGDLSVYWYQQSLDQGLQFLIQYYNGEERAKGNILERFSAQQFPDLHSELNLSSLELGDSALYFCASSVRLAGETQYFGPGTRLLVL.

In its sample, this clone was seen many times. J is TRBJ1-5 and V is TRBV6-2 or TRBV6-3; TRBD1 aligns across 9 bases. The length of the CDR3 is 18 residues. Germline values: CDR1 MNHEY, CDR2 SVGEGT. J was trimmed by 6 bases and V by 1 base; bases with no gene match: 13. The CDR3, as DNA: TGTGCCAGCAGTTACTTAAATCGGGACAGGGAGAGGGGTCAGCCCCAGCATTTT. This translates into CASSYLNRDRERGQPQHF.

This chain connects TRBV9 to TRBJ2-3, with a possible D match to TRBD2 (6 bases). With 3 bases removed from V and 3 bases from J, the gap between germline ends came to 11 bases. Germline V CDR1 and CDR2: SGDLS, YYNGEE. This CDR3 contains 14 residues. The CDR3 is CASSATAGTDTQYF. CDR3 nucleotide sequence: TGTGCCAGCAGCGCCACCGCGGGGACAGATACGCAGTATTTT.

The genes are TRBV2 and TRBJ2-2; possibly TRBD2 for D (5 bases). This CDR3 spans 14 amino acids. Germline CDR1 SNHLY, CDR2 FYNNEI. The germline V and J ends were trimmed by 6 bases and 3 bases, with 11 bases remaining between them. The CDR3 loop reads CASSLDGDTGELFF. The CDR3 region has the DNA TGTGCCAGCAGCCTAGACGGGGACACCGGGGAGCTGTTTTTT. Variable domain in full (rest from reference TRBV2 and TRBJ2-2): EPEVTQTPSHQVTQMGQEVILRCVPISNHLYFYWYRQILGQKVEFLVSFYNNEISEKSEIFDDQFSVERPDGSNFTLKIRSTKLEDSAMYFCASSLDGDTGELFFGEGSRLTVL.

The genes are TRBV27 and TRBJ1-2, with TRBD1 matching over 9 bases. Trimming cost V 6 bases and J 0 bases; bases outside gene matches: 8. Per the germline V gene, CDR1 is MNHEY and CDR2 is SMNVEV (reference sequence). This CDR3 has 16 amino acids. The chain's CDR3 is CASRRAGTGPNYGYTF. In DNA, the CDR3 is TGTGCCAGCAGAAGGGCCGGGACAGGGCCTAACTATGGCTACACCTTC.